These T cell receptor beta chains were read from a single sample in a study of blood T cell repertoires in COVID-19. Produced via immunoSEQ multiplex PCR; TCRdb's table is partial and in-frame only. Among approximately 170,000 clones listed, 84% were seen once. Specimen: peripheral blood. The receptors were gathered from a man aged 40-49 years who had recovered from COVID-19. CDR3s include the opening cysteine and the closing phenylalanine or tryptophan. D genes are given only for firm matches. The size of a clone is reported for some rows only, either as once, few or many, or as a class for expanded clones.

TRBJ2-7	NA	TRBD1	TRBV2	CASGDSAITYEQYF	TGTGCCAGCGGGGACAGCGCCATCACCTACGAGCAGTACTTC
TRBJ2-5	NA	NA	TRBV27	CASSLSSWETQYF	TGTGCCAGCAGTTTAAGTAGTTGGGAGACCCAGTACTTC
TRBJ2-1	few	NA	TRBV20-1	CSARDNNEQFF	TGCAGTGCTAGAGATAACAATGAGCAGTTCTTC
TRBJ1-3	NA	NA	TRBV5-1	CASREERQITGNTIYF	TGCGCCAGCAGGGAAGAAAGACAGATCACTGGAAACACCATATATTTT
TRBJ1-2	NA	TRBD1	TRBV4-2	CASSQHTGTGMGYTF	TGTGCCAGCAGCCAGCACACGGGGACAGGGATGGGCTACACCTTC
TRBJ1-1	NA	NA	TRBV7-9	CASSYRELMNTEAFF	TGTGCCAGCAGCTATAGGGAGCTAATGAACACTGAAGCTTTCTTT
TRBJ2-4	once	NA	TRBV9	CASSVEGDIQYF	TGTGCCAGCAGCGTAGAGGGGGACATTCAGTACTTC
TRBJ2-7	few	NA	TRBV7-9	CASSPHSDRPYEQYF	TGTGCCAGCAGCCCCCACTCTGACAGGCCCTACGAGCAGTACTTC
TRBJ1-5	NA	TRBD1	TRBV6-2/TRBV6-3	CASSLQGQGIQPQHF	TGTGCCAGCAGCCTCCAGGGACAGGGGATTCAGCCCCAGCATTTT
TRBJ1-2	NA	NA	TRBV6-5	CASSYQGLYGYTF	TGTGCCAGCAGTTACCAGGGATTATATGGCTACACCTTC
TRBJ1-1	once	TRBD1	TRBV7-9	CASSSATGTGGLAGLF	TGTGCCAGCAGCTCCGCAACCGGGACAGGGGGACTGGCGGGGCTCTTT
TRBJ2-6	NA	TRBD2	TRBV5-4	CASTSGGTGANVLTF	TGTGCCAGCACCTCGGGAGGTACTGGGGCCAACGTCCTGACTTTC
TRBJ1-3	NA	NA	TRBV19	CASSRLTTSSGNTIYF	TGTGCCAGTAGCCGACTAACCACGAGCTCTGGAAACACCATATATTTT
TRBJ1-6	NA	NA	TRBV29-1	CSASEGRNSPLHF	TGCAGCGCCTCGGAGGGGAGAAATTCACCCCTCCACTTT
TRBJ1-2	NA	NA	TRBV28	CASSLGRGYTF	TGTGCCAGCAGTTTGGGGCGAGGCTACACCTTC
TRBJ1-2	NA	TRBD1	TRBV27	CASSPSQGQVLYGYTF	TGTGCCAGCAGTCCCTCCCAGGGACAGGTTTTGTATGGCTACACCTTC
TRBJ2-3	NA	NA	TRBV28	CASRRRVKSTDTQYF	TGTGCCAGCAGAAGAAGAGTAAAATCCACAGATACGCAGTATTTT
TRBJ1-2	NA	NA	TRBV5-1	CASSLDPAGSRGYTF	TGCGCCAGCAGCTTGGACCCCGCGGGGTCGAGAGGCTACACCTTC
TRBJ2-5	NA	TRBD1	TRBV19	CASRVRRGGLETQYF	TGTGCCAGTAGGGTAAGGAGAGGGGGCCTGGAGACCCAGTACTTC
TRBJ1-2	NA	NA	TRBV19	CASRWSSNYGYTF	TGTGCCAGTAGGTGGAGTTCTAACTATGGCTACACCTTC
TRBJ1-1	NA	TRBD1	TRBV5-6	CASSLTGVDTEAFF	TGTGCCAGCAGCTTGACAGGGGTAGACACTGAAGCTTTCTTT
TRBJ2-7	NA	NA	TRBV4-1	CASSQGGTYEQYF	TGCGCCAGCAGCCAAGGGGGCACATACGAGCAGTACTTC
TRBJ2-6	NA	TRBD2	TRBV24-1	CATSDRTSSYSGANVLTF	TGTGCCACCAGTGACCGGACTAGCTCCTACTCTGGGGCCAACGTCCTGACTTTC
TRBJ2-3	NA	TRBD2	TRBV5-1	CASSRILAVSTDTQYF	TGCGCCAGCAGCCGCATACTAGCGGTTAGCACAGATACGCAGTATTTT
TRBJ2-3	NA	TRBD2	TRBV7-8	CASSLGAGRTSTDTQYF	TGTGCCAGCAGCTTAGGAGCGGGACGGACAAGCACAGATACGCAGTATTTT
TRBJ2-3	NA	NA	TRBV6-5	CASSLVDMFNTDTQYF	TGTGCCAGCAGTTTAGTCGATATGTTTAACACAGATACGCAGTATTTT
TRBJ1-5	NA	NA	TRBV6-5	CASKTGNQPQHF	TGTGCCAGCAAAACAGGGAATCAGCCCCAGCATTTT
TRBJ2-7	NA	NA	TRBV6-1	CASSDVYEQYF	TGTGCCAGCAGTGATGTATACGAGCAGTACTTC
TRBJ2-3	once	NA	TRBV6-5	CASSYSRNLPDTQYF	TGTGCCAGCAGTTACTCGAGGAATCTCCCAGATACGCAGTATTTT
TRBJ1-1	NA	TRBD1	TRBV27	CASSVTGVSEAFF	TGTGCCAGCAGTGTCACAGGGGTCTCTGAAGCTTTCTTT
TRBJ2-3	NA	NA	TRBV30	CAWTPGFLPTGGPDTQYF	TGTGCCTGGACCCCGGGATTCCTACCTACAGGAGGGCCAGATACGCAGTATTTT
TRBJ1-2	NA	TRBD1	TRBV11-3	CASSLNRGTGGGYTF	TGTGCCAGCAGCCTAAACCGAGGGACAGGGGGCGGCTACACCTTC
TRBJ2-7	NA	TRBD1	TRBV11-3	CASSRTGGEQYF	TGTGCCAGCAGCAGGACAGGGGGCGAGCAGTACTTC
TRBJ2-1	NA	TRBD2	TRBV7-9	CASSFHSGTTNEQFF	TGTGCCAGCAGCTTTCATAGCGGGACCACCAATGAGCAGTTCTTC
TRBJ2-5	NA	NA	TRBV4-3	CASSLQGRGQETQYF	TGCGCCAGCAGCCTTCAGGGGCGGGGGCAAGAGACCCAGTACTTC
TRBJ2-7	NA	NA	TRBV4-2	CASRGQGREQYF	TGTGCCAGCAGGGGCCAGGGGCGGGAGCAGTACTTC
TRBJ1-1	NA	NA	TRBV28	CASSDSGNMNPEAFF	TGTGCCAGCAGTGACAGCGGGAACATGAACCCTGAAGCTTTCTTT
TRBJ1-1	NA	TRBD1	TRBV6-2/TRBV6-3	CASSYTQGQVTTEAFF	TGTGCCAGCAGTTACACGCAGGGACAGGTGACCACTGAAGCTTTCTTT
TRBJ1-5	NA	TRBD1	TRBV6-6	CASSYAGGGQPQHF	TGTGCCAGCAGTTACGCAGGGGGCGGGCAGCCCCAGCATTTT
TRBJ1-6	NA	NA	TRBV6-5	CASSPPTASPLHF	TGTGCCAGCAGTCCCCCGACAGCGTCGCCCCTCCACTTT
TRBJ2-3	NA	NA	TRBV12-3/TRBV12-4	CASSFIDTQYF	TGTGCCAGCAGTTTTATAGATACGCAGTATTTT
TRBJ2-1	NA	NA	TRBV5-6	CASSLGGDGNEQFF	TGTGCCAGCAGCTTAGGGGGGGATGGCAATGAGCAGTTCTTC
TRBJ2-3	once	NA	TRBV18	CASSSSSDTDTQYF	TGTGCCAGCTCAAGCTCTAGCGACACAGATACGCAGTATTTT
TRBJ2-1	NA	TRBD1	TRBV9	CASSVEVGWDRYNEQFF	TGTGCCAGCAGCGTAGAGGTCGGTTGGGACAGATACAATGAGCAGTTCTTC
TRBJ1-1	NA	TRBD1	TRBV7-2	CASSFWTGEDTEAFF	TGTGCCAGCAGCTTCTGGACAGGGGAGGACACTGAAGCTTTCTTT
TRBJ2-3	once	TRBD2	TRBV6-5	CASSYASGGLTDTQYF	TGTGCCAGCAGTTACGCTAGCGGGGGACTCACAGATACGCAGTATTTT
TRBJ2-1	NA	NA	TRBV29-1	CSVVLLQGLQEYNEQFF	TGCAGCGTTGTTTTGTTACAGGGTCTACAGGAGTACAATGAGCAGTTCTTC
TRBJ1-4	NA	TRBD1	TRBV29-1	CSVDDRADKYSDEKLFF	TGCAGCGTTGACGACAGGGCTGATAAGTATTCGGATGAAAAACTGTTTTTT
TRBJ2-6	NA	TRBD1	TRBV28	CASSSLGQGAPGANVLTF	TGTGCCAGCAGTTCCCTGGGACAGGGGGCTCCTGGGGCCAACGTCCTGACTTTC
TRBJ1-1	NA	TRBD1	TRBV9	CASSANDRGAFF	TGTGCCAGCAGCGCTAACGACAGGGGAGCTTTCTTT
TRBJ1-1	NA	NA	TRBV20-1	CSACEGGTEAFF	TGCAGTGCTTGTGAGGGGGGCACTGAAGCTTTCTTT
TRBJ2-5	NA	NA	TRBV6-2/TRBV6-3	CASSYSGEGVGETQYF	TGTGCCAGCAGTTACAGCGGAGAGGGGGTAGGGGAGACCCAGTACTTC